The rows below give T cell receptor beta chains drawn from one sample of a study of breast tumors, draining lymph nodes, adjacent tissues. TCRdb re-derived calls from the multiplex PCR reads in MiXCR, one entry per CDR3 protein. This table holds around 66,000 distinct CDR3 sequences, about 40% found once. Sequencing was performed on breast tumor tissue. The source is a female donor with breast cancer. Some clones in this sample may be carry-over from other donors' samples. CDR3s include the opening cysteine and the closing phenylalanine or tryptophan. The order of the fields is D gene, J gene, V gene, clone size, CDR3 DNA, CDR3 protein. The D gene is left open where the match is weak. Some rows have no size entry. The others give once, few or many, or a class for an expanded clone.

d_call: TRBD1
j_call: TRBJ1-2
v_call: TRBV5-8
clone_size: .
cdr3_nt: TGTGCCAGCAGCTCGTTCCGGACAGGGGCCACCTATGGCTACACCTTC
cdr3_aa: CASSSFRTGATYGYTF

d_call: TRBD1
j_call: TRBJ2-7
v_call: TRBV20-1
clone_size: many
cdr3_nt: TGCAGTGCTACTAACGACAGGGATTTGGGCGAGCAGTACTTC
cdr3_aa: CSATNDRDLGEQYF

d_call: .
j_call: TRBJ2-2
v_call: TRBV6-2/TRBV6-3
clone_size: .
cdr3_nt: TGTGCCAGCAGTTACAATGGGGCAGCGAACACCGGGGAGCTGTTTTTT
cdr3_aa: CASSYNGAANTGELFF

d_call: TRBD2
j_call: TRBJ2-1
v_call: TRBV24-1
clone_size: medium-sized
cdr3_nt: TGTGCCACCAGTGATGCTAGCGGGGGGGCCCTTGGTGAGCAGTTCTTC
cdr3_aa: CATSDASGGALGEQFF

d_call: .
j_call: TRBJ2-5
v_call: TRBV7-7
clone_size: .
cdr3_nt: TGTGCTAGCAGCCCGATGGGGCGTCAAGAGACCCAGTACTTC
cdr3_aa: CASSPMGRQETQYF

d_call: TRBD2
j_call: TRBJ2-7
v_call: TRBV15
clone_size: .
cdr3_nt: TGTGCCACCTCTAGCGGGGGGGTGGCTAGCGGGGGATACTACGAGCAGTACTTC
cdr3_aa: CATSSGGVASGGYYEQYF

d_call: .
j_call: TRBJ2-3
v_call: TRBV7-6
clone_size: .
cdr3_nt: TGTGCCAGCAGCTTAATAGGCCACGGCAGCACAGATACGCAGTATTTT
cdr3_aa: CASSLIGHGSTDTQYF

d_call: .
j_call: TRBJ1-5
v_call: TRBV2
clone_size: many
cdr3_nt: TGTGCCAGCTCAAAAGAGGGACGGGATCAGCCCCAGCATTTT
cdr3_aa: CASSKEGRDQPQHF

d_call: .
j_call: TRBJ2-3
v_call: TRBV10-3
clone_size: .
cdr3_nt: TGTGCCATCAGACCTAAGACCAGCACAGATACGCAGTATTTT
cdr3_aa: CAIRPKTSTDTQYF

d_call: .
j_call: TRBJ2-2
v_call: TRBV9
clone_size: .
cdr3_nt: TGTGCCAGCAGCGTAGGCAGGGTGGACACCGGGGAGCTGTTTTTT
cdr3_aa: CASSVGRVDTGELFF

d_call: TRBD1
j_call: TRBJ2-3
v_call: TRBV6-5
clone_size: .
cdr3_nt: TGTGCCAGCACCTTACGACAGGGGATCACAGATACGCAGTATTTT
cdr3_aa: CASTLRQGITDTQYF

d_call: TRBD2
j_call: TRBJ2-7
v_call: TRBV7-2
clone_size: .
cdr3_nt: TGTGCCAGCAGCTTAACGTCTAGCGGATACCCGGAGGGCGGCTTC
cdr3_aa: CASSLTSSGYPEGGF

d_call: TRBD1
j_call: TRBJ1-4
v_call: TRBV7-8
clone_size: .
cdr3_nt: TGTGCCAGCAGCTTAAGACAGGGGGCCAATAATGAAAAACTGTTTTTT
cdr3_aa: CASSLRQGANNEKLFF

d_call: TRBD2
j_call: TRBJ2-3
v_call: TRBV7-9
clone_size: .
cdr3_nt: TGTGCCAGCACTACGGGGCTAGCGGGGGAGACCAGCACACGTACGCAGTATTTT
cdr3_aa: CASTTGLAGETSTRTQYF

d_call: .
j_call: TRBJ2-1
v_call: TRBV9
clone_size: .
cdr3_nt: TGTGCCAGCAGCGTAGGGGGCGGGGAGATCTACTATGAGCAGTTCTTC
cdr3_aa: CASSVGGGEIYYEQFF